These 12 T cell receptor beta chains were sequenced from one sample in a study of immune heterogeneity within non-small cell lung tumors. In a multiplex PCR, 32 V and 13 J primers amplified TCR beta CDR3. TCRdb redid the calling of the multiplex PCR reads with MiXCR, one entry per CDR3 protein. The sample records under 35,000 distinct CDR3 sequences, 28% being singletons. TCRs were amplified from roughly 650 ng gDNA of bulk tumor per sample. Surgical sampling yielded several biopsies per primary tumor (spaced far apart). Patients underwent curative surgery for non-small cell lung cancer (untreated and newly diagnosed). What was sequenced was lung tumor tissue. Receptors originate from a man in his forties with non-small cell lung cancer.

This clonotype was seen many times. V gene TRBV20-1 combines with J gene TRBJ1-5, with a possible D match to TRBD1 (5 bases). Trimming cost V 1 base and J 3 bases, with 13 bases left between them. This CDR3 comprises 15 residues. Germline V gene data show CDR1 as DFQATT and CDR2 as SNEGSKA (reference sequence). CDR3 residues: CSARGGSGSNQPQHF. In nucleotides, the CDR3 is TGCAGTGCTAGAGGGGGCTCCGGATCCAATCAGCCCCAGCATTTT.

This clonotype turned up a few times. The J gene is TRBJ1-3, the V gene TRBV20-1; the D gene is possibly TRBD1 (5 bases). The CDR3 extends over 14 amino acids. In germline, CDR1 is DFQATT, CDR2 SNEGSKA (reference sequence). V was trimmed by 2 bases and J by 0 bases, leaving 8 bases between them. The CDR3 here is CSARRDGSGNTIYF. The CDR3 bases are TGCAGTGCTAGACGGGACGGCTCTGGAAACACCATATATTTT.

This clonotype was counted ten times or more. The chain joins TRBV9 to TRBJ1-2; 10 bases map to TRBD1. Trimming at V came to 0 bases and at J to 3 bases, leaving 2 bases not matched to a gene. Per the germline V gene, CDR1 is SGDLS and CDR2 is YYNGEE. The CDR3 is 15 residues long. For the CDR3, the DNA is TGTGCCAGCAGCGTAGTTGGGACAGGGGACTATGGCTACACCTTC. This gives the protein CASSVVGTGDYGYTF.

As regards this clonotype: This may be a read error: a much more frequent sequence differs by one nucleotide. The J gene is TRBJ2-3, the V gene TRBV7-9, with D perhaps TRBD1 (6 bases). Germline assignment: CDR1 SEHNR and CDR2 FQNEAQ (reference sequence). This CDR3 has 15 residues. The ends were cut back, 5 bases at V and 4 bases at J, with 16 bases in the middle. The CDR3 DNA is TGTGCCAGCAGCCCCCCAGGGGTCGGGGCAGATACGCAGTATTTT. Translation gives CASSPPGVGADTQYF. The whole variable domain, filled in from reference TRBV7-9 and TRBJ2-3, reads DTGVSQNPRHKITKRGQNVTFRCDPISEHNRLYWYRQTLGQGPEFLTYFQNEAQLEKSRLLSDRFSAERPKGSFSTLEIQRTEQGDSAMYLCASSPPGVGADTQYFGPGTRLTVL.

This clonotype came up a few times. The CDR3 reads CASKTVANYGYTF. The CDR3 bases are TGTGCCAGCAAGACAGTAGCTAACTATGGCTACACCTTC. The chain carries TRBV6-2 or TRBV6-3 and TRBJ1-2, with D possibly being TRBD1 (5 bases). CDR3 length equals 13 residues. Trimming took off 7 bases at V and 0 bases at J, with 9 bases between the two ends. CDR1 and CDR2 from the germline V gene are MNHEY and SVGEGT.

This clonotype is medium-sized within its sample. The chain couples TRBV12-3 or TRBV12-4 to TRBJ2-1; D possibly corresponds to TRBD2 (6 bases). V dropped 4 bases and J dropped 5 bases, with 9 bases sitting between them. The CDR3 is 13 residues long. The CDR3 nucleotides read TGTGCCAGCAGTTCTGGGGAGGACAATGAGCAGTTCTTC. Translating gives CASSSGEDNEQFF.

On this clonotype itself: A much larger clone lies a single base off, so this may be a read error. The chain joins TRBV7-2 to TRBJ2-7, with 8 bases identical to TRBD1. V lost 4 bases and J lost 10; bases outside the gene matches: 6. The CDR3 runs 12 residues. Germline CDR1 SGHTA, CDR2 FQGNSA. The CDR3 is CASSSGGGDQYF. CDR3 sequence (DNA): TGTGCCAGCAGCTCAGGGGGCGGGGATCAGTACTTC.

This clonotype was seen only a few times. The V call is TRBV10-3, the J call TRBJ2-7; 15 bases agree with TRBD2. V shed 2 bases and J 6 bases; nucleotides not matched to a gene: 11. Germline V gene data show CDR1 as ENHRY and CDR2 as SYGVKD. CDR3 length equals 18 residues. CDR3 sequence: CAISERVPGLAGGGEQYF. As DNA, the CDR3 is TGTGCCATCAGTGAGCGAGTTCCGGGACTAGCGGGAGGCGGCGAGCAGTACTTC.

The chain couples TRBV3-1 to TRBJ1-5; 9 bases map to TRBD1. Germline CDR1 LGHDT, CDR2 YNNKEL (reference sequence). Trimming at V came to 4 bases and at J to 4 bases, leaving 2 bases not matched to a gene. There are 14 residues in the CDR3. In DNA, the CDR3 is TGTGCCAGCAGCCCAGGGACAGGGAATCAGCCCCAGCATTTT. Protein: CASSPGTGNQPQHF.

In this sample, this clonotype turned up many times. DNA of the CDR3: TGCAGCGTTGAAGATCCGGGCTTTTGGGGTAGGGGTGAAAAACTGTTTTTT. Translated, it gives CSVEDPGFWGRGEKLFF. This chain uses TRBV29-1 with TRBJ1-4; D may be TRBD1 (5 bases). Trimming pared 0 bases from V and 7 bases from J, leaving 21 bases between. The CDR3 has 17 residues. Germline CDR1 and CDR2: SQVTM and ANQGSEA.

The genes are TRBV4-3 and TRBJ2-2; a weak D match, TRBD2 (6 bases). This CDR3 contains 15 residues. Trimming removed 5 bases from V and 7 bases from J, with 17 bases in between. Germline V gene sequence: CDR1 LGHNA, CDR2 YSLEER. The CDR3 region is CASSTRTRGGGELFF. The CDR3 nucleotides are TGCGCCAGCAGCACACGCACGCGGGGCGGCGGGGAGCTGTTTTTT.

By its share, this clonotype is medium-sized (0.01 to 0.1%). The rearrangement links TRBV2 to TRBJ2-1; 10 nucleotides match TRBD1. V trimming: 11 bases; J trimming: 1 base; junction bases outside the gene matches: 14. Germline lookup yields CDR1 SNHLY and CDR2 FYNNEI. The CDR3 runs 17 residues. In DNA form, the CDR3 reads TGTGCCCGCACGTATCAGACAGGGGGCTTGTCCTACAATGAGCAGTTCTTC. Protein sequence: CARTYQTGGLSYNEQFF.